This entry lists 21 T cell receptor beta chains sequenced from one sample in a study of T cells in Graves' hyperthyroidism and ophthalmopathy (dated 2019 in TCRdb). The receptor library was made with multiplex PCR. The sequencer listed for this sample is Illumina HiSeq 2000. The TCR beta CDR3 regions were amplified from the RNA transcripts. For the first round of RT-PCR on the TCR CDR3, the HTBI primer set was used together with the Qiagen OneStep RT-PCR kit. TCRdb redid the processing of the public reads, applying fastp at Q25 and MiXCR, and retained in-frame beta chains. CDR3 protein duplicates are merged, each entry listing the most common genes and DNA. This sample is represented by 240,000 or so distinct CDR3 sequences; 16% of them were singletons. The ten largest clones take up under 35% of the sample. The sequenced sample consisted of blood. The source of these receptors is a woman younger than 30 with Graves' ophthalmopathy.

In its sample, this clonotype was seen many times. The chain joins TRBV11-3 to TRBJ1-1; unclear D gene. CDR1 SGHNT and CDR2 YENEEA come from the germline V gene. Between the trimmed V and J ends, which lost 0 bases and 2 bases, there was a span of 10 bases. CDR3 length: 15 amino acids. DNA of the CDR3: TGTGCCAGCAGCTTAGATATGCGACTAAACACTGAAGCTTTCTTT. Translated, it gives CASSLDMRLNTEAFF.

This clonotype was seen a few times. CDR3 nucleotides: TGCAGTGCTAGAGATCATATCAGAGGGTCCTACACTGAAGCTTTCTTT. Translation gives CSARDHIRGSYTEAFF. The chain recombines TRBV20-1 with TRBJ1-1; no definite D call. Germline V CDR1 and CDR2: DFQATT, SNEGSKA (reference sequence). V was clipped by 0 bases and J by 3 bases, with 17 bases between them. The CDR3 consists of 16 residues.

The J gene is TRBJ2-1, the V gene TRBV19, with D maybe TRBD2 (6 bases). CDR3 length: 11 residues. Germline values: CDR1 LNHDA, CDR2 SQIVND (reference sequence). V lost 6 bases and J lost 13, with 13 bases in between. The CDR3 bases are TGTGCCAGTAGGGGAGGACTTCTACAGTTCTTC. This translates into CASRGGLLQFF.

This clonotype was seen at least ten times. The V call is TRBV6-1, the J call TRBJ1-5; the match to TRBD1 covers 7 bases. Germline CDR1 MNHNS, CDR2 SASEGT. V gave up 1 base and J gave up 3 bases; unmatched junction bases: 12. The CDR3 has 18 residues. The CDR3 is CASSEGVRGGQINQPQHF. The CDR3 nucleotides are TGTGCCAGCAGTGAAGGAGTTAGGGGGGGACAGATCAATCAGCCCCAGCATTTT.

This clonotype has a count of ten or more. The chain is built from TRBV6-2 or TRBV6-3 and TRBJ2-6, with D hard to call. Germline CDR1 and CDR2: MNHEY and SVGEGT. Trimming shortened V by 2 bases and J by 0 bases, and 11 bases separated the two germline ends. CDR3 length: 17 amino acids. CDR3 bases: TGTGCCAGCAGTTACGGGCGACTTCGCTCTGGGGCCAACGTCCTGACTTTC. As protein: CASSYGRLRSGANVLTF.

This clonotype was picked up many times. The chain links TRBV7-9 to TRBJ2-5; D remains unclear. Trimming took off 5 bases at V and 2 bases at J, with 15 bases between the two ends. The CDR3 contains 15 residues. Germline CDR1 SEHNR, CDR2 FQNEAQ (reference sequence). As DNA, the CDR3 is TGTGCCAGCAGCCCCGTGGGGAATATACAAGAGACCCAGTACTTC. Translated, it gives CASSPVGNIQETQYF.

To note about this clonotype: A much larger clone sits a single nucleotide away, making a read error possible. Here the CDR3 omits its conserved ending phenylalanine or tryptophan, so a read error is the likely source. The V gene is TRBV19, the J gene TRBJ1-2; 9 bases are a match to TRBD1. The germline CDR1 and CDR2 sequences are LNHDA and SQIVND (reference sequence). The V and J ends lost 4 bases and 4 bases, in that order; junction bases with no gene match: 7. The CDR3 spans 15 residues. The CDR3 DNA is TGTGCCAGTAGTAGCCGGGGACAGGGCGGCTATGGCTACACCCTC. This gives the protein CASSSRGQGGYGYTL.

Many counts were recorded for this clonotype. The CDR3 coding sequence is TGTGCCAGCAGTGCAGGGGTTCGTAATTCACCCCTCCACTTT. As protein: CASSAGVRNSPLHF. The V call is TRBV2, the J call TRBJ1-6; weak D call: TRBD1 (6 bases). There are 14 residues in the CDR3. The ends were cut back, 4 bases at V and 6 bases at J, with 10 bases in the middle. Germline CDR1 and CDR2: SNHLY and FYNNEI.

In its sample, this clonotype was seen many times. The genes are TRBV28 and TRBJ2-2, with 8 bases fitting TRBD2. V was clipped by 6 bases and J by 5 bases; unmatched bases: 17. The length of the CDR3 is 18 residues. Germline CDR1 is MDHEN and CDR2 is SYDVKM. The CDR3 protein is CASSPSHTTSEGTGELFF. CDR3 nucleotides: TGTGCCAGCAGCCCATCACATACGACTAGCGAGGGAACCGGGGAGCTGTTTTTT.

There are many counts of this clonotype. The V gene is TRBV2, the J gene TRBJ2-3; the match to TRBD2 covers 8 bases. The CDR3 has 17 amino acids. Trimming took 0 bases from V and 5 from J; bases not matched to a gene: 10. The germline CDR1 and CDR2 sequences are SNHLY and FYNNEI. Written as DNA, the CDR3 is TGTGCCAGCAGTGAAGCGTCGGGCGGGAGGTCGGGAGATACGCAGTATTTT. Translating it yields CASSEASGGRSGDTQYF.

This clonotype was recorded at least ten times. This chain uses TRBV20-1 with TRBJ2-3; 9 nucleotides line up with TRBD1. V shed 3 bases and J 4 bases; nucleotides not matched to a gene: 8. This CDR3 has 15 amino acids. Per the germline V gene, CDR1 is DFQATT and CDR2 is SNEGSKA (reference sequence). CDR3 sequence: CSASKGTGSPDTQYF. In nucleotides, the CDR3 is TGCAGTGCTAGCAAGGGGACAGGGAGCCCAGATACGCAGTATTTT.

This clonotype occurred a few times. The chain has TRBV19 and TRBJ1-1; a weak D match, TRBD1 (6 bases). This CDR3 spans 14 amino acids. In germline, CDR1 is LNHDA, CDR2 SQIVND (reference sequence). V was trimmed by 3 bases and J by 0 bases, leaving 8 bases between them. DNA for the CDR3: TGTGCCAGTAGTATCCGGGGGCTGAACACTGAAGCTTTCTTT. It translates to CASSIRGLNTEAFF. Full variable domain (remainder filled in from reference TRBV19 and TRBJ1-1): DGGITQSPKYLFRKEGQNVTLSCEQNLNHDAMYWYRQDPGQGLRLIYYSQIVNDFQKGDIAEGYSVSREKKESFPLTVTSAQKNPTAFYLCASSIRGLNTEAFFGQGTRLTVV.

This clonotype was picked up many times. V usage is TRBV28 and J usage is TRBJ1-2; D may be TRBD1 (5 bases). Deletions cut 2 bases from V and 4 bases from J, with 14 bases between. The CDR3 runs 15 residues. Germline V gene sequence: CDR1 MDHEN, CDR2 SYDVKM. As DNA, the CDR3 is TGTGCCAGCAGTTTAAGTCGTAGCGGGGGCTATGGCTACACCTTC. It translates to CASSLSRSGGYGYTF.

This clonotype was counted a few times. This chain connects TRBV30 to TRBJ2-7; weak D call: TRBD2 (6 bases). CDR1 is GTSNPN, CDR2 SVGIG, per germline (reference sequence). V dropped 2 bases and J dropped 3 bases, with 11 bases sitting between them. This CDR3 has 13 amino acids. As DNA, the CDR3 is TGTGCCTGGAGTAAGGAGGAGGGCTACGAGCAGTACTTC. Protein sequence: CAWSKEEGYEQYF.

In its sample, this clonotype was seen many times. The chain recombines TRBV4-3 with TRBJ2-7, with TRBD2 matching 8 bases. CDR3 length: 16 residues. Trimming took 1 base from V and 3 from J; bases not matched to a gene: 8. Germline V gene sequence: CDR1 LGHNA, CDR2 YSLEER. The CDR3, as DNA: TGCGCCAGCAGCCAAGTGACGGGACTAGAGGGCTACGAGCAGTACTTC. Translated: CASSQVTGLEGYEQYF.

As to this clonotype: One base away lies a much larger clone, so this may be a sequencing read error. The chain uses TRBV20-1 and TRBJ1-1; perhaps TRBD1 as D (6 bases). Germline V gene lookup returns CDR1 DFQATT and CDR2 SNEGSKA (reference sequence). The length of the CDR3 is 15 residues. The CDR3 DNA sequence: TGCAGTGCCCCGAACAGGGAAGTTTCAAACACTGGAGCTTTCTTT. Residues: CSAPNREVSNTGAFF.

In its sample, this clonotype was seen many times. V is TRBV3-1 and J is TRBJ1-6; D is uncertain. V was trimmed by 1 base and J by 10 bases, leaving 8 bases between them. The CDR3 sequence is 13 residues long. Germline V gene data show CDR1 as LGHDT and CDR2 as YNNKEL (reference sequence). DNA of the CDR3: TGTGCCAGCAGCCAAGGGAGCACCTCACCCCTCCACTTT. It translates to CASSQGSTSPLHF.

This clonotype was counted at least ten times. The chain joins TRBV29-1 to TRBJ1-2; no definite D call. Trimming pared 6 bases from V and 2 bases from J, leaving 10 bases between. The CDR3 spans 12 residues. CDR1 is SQVTM, CDR2 ANQGSEA, per germline. The CDR3 DNA reads as TGCAGCGTCTCCAGTGAAAACTATGGCTACACCTTC. Amino acids: CSVSSENYGYTF.

This clonotype was seen ten or more times. The J gene is TRBJ2-2, the V gene TRBV7-9, with 11 nucleotides matching TRBD1. The V gene's germline CDR1 is SEHNR and CDR2 FQNEAQ (reference sequence). The CDR3 sequence is 15 residues long. J was trimmed by 6 bases and V by 8 bases; bases with no gene match: 8. The DNA for the CDR3 is TGTGCCAGCGCTAGGACGGGACAGGGGGCCGGGGAGCTGTTTTTT. Its protein is CASARTGQGAGELFF.

This clonotype has at least ten counts. The gene calls are TRBV20-1 and TRBJ1-2, with no clear D. This CDR3 is built from 17 residues. Germline assignment: CDR1 DFQATT and CDR2 SNEGSKA (reference sequence). Trimming stripped 2 bases from V and 2 bases from J, with 21 bases between. Written as DNA, the CDR3 is TGCAGTGCTAGAAGGCGTCGAGGGTTAATGGGGAACTATGGCTACACCTTC. Its translation is CSARRRRGLMGNYGYTF.

This clonotype has ten or more counts. The V gene is TRBV30, the J gene TRBJ2-1; unclear D gene. CDR1 and CDR2 (germline): GTSNPN, SVGIG (reference sequence). The CDR3 runs to 12 residues. Trimming left V 2 bases short and J 8 bases short, with 10 bases between. The CDR3 reads CAWSLRVDEQFF. CDR3 in DNA: TGTGCCTGGAGTCTTCGAGTCGATGAGCAGTTCTTC. The whole variable domain, filled in from reference TRBV30 and TRBJ2-1, reads SQTIHQWPATLVQPVGSPLSLECTVEGTSNPNLYWYRQAAGRGLQLLFYSVGIGQISSEVPQNLSASRPQDRQFILSSKKLLLSDSGFYLCAWSLRVDEQFFGPGTRLTVL.